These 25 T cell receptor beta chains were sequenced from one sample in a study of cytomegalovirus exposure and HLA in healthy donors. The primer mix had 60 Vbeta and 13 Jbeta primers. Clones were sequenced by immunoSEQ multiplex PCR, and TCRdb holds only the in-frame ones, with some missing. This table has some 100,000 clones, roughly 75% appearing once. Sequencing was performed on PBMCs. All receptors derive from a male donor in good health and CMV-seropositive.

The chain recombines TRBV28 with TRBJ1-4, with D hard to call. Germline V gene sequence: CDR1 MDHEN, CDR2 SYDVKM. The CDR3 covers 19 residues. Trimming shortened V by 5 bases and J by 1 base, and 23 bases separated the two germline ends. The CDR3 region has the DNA TGTGCCAGCAGTCTACTTCGTTGGGCAGTCAGTCAAACTAATGAAAAACTGTTTTTT. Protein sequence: CASSLLRWAVSQTNEKLFF.

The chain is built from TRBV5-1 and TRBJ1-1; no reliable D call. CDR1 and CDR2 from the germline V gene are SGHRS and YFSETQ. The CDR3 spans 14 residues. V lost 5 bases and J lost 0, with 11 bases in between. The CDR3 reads CASREWALNTEAFF. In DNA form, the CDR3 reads TGCGCCAGCAGAGAATGGGCCTTGAACACTGAAGCTTTCTTT.

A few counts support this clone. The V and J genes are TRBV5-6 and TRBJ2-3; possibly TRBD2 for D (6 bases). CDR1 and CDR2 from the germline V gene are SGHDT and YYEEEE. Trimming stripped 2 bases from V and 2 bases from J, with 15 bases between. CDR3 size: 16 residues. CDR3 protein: CASSLRDFQATDTQYF. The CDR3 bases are TGTGCCAGCAGCTTAAGGGACTTCCAAGCCACAGATACGCAGTATTTT.

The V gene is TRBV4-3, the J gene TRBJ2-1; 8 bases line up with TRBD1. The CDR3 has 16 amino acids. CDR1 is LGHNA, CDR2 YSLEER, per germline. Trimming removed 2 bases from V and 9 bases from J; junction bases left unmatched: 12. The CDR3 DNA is TGCGCCAGCAGCCAATCCGCCGGACAGGGAGGTTCTGAGCAGTTCTTC. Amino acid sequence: CASSQSAGQGGSEQFF.

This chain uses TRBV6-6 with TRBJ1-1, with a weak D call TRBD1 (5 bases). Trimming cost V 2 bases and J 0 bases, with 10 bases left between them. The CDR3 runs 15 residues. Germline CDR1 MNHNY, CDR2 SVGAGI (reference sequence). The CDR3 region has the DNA TGTGCCAGCAGTTACGGGAGGACAATGAACACTGAAGCTTTCTTT. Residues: CASSYGRTMNTEAFF.

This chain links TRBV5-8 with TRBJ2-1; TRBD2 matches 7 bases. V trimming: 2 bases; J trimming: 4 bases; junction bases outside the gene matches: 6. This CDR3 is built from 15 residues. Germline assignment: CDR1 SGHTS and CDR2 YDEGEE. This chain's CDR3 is CASSFGSGAYNEQFF. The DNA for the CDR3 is TGTGCCAGCAGCTTCGGGAGCGGGGCGTACAATGAGCAGTTCTTC.

The CDR3 sequence is CASSSGLVDEQFF. The CDR3 bases are TGTGCCAGCAGTTCGGGACTAGTAGATGAGCAGTTCTTC. The V and J genes are TRBV28 and TRBJ2-1, with 8 positions matching TRBD2. The germline V gene has CDR1 MDHEN and CDR2 SYDVKM. Unmatched junction bases numbered 4, after V lost 4 bases and J lost 8 bases. This CDR3 is built from 13 residues.

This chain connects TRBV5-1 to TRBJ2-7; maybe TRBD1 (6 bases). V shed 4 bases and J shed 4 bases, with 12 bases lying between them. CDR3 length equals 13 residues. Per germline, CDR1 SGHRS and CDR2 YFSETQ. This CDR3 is CASSVGQLYEQYF. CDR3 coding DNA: TGCGCCAGCAGCGTCGGACAGCTGTACGAGCAGTACTTC.

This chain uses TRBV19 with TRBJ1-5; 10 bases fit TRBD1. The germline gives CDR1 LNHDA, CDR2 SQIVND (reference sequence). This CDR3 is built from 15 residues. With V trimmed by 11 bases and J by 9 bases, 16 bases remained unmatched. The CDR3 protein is CAGAPGQGLGGPQHF. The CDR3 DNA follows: TGTGCCGGTGCTCCGGGACAGGGGTTAGGGGGGCCCCAGCATTTT.

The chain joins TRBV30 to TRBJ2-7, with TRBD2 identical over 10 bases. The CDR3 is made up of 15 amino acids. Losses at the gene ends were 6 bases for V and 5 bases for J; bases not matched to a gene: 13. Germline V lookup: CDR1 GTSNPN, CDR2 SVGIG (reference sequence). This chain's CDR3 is CACPGSGGVLDEQYF. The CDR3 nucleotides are TGTGCCTGCCCTGGGAGCGGGGGGGTCCTGGACGAGCAGTACTTC. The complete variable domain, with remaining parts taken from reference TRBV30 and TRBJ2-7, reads SQTIHQWPATLVQPVGSPLSLECTVEGTSNPNLYWYRQAAGRGLQLLFYSVGIGQISSEVPQNLSASRPQDRQFILSSKKLLLSDSGFYLCACPGSGGVLDEQYFGPGTRLTVT.

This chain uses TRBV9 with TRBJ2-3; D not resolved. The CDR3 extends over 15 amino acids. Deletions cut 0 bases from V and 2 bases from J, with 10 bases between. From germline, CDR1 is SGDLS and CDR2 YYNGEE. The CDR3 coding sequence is TGTGCCAGCAGCGTAGGCGGCAGCTACACAGATACGCAGTATTTT. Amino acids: CASSVGGSYTDTQYF.

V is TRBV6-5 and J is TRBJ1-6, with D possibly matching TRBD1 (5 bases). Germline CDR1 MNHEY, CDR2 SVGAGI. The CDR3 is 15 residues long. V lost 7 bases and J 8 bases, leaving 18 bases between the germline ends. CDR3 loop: CASKIQAGGYSPLHF. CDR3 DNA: TGTGCCAGCAAAATACAGGCGGGGGGATATTCACCCCTCCACTTT.

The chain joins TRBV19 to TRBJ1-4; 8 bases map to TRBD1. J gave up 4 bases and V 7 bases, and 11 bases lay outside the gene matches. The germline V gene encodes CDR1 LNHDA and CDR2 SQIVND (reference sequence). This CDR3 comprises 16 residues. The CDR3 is CASTPLGTGYNEKLFF. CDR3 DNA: TGTGCCAGTACCCCATTGGGGACAGGTTATAATGAAAAACTGTTTTTT.

The CDR3 loop reads CASSLTSGRLPYEQYF. The CDR3 DNA reads as TGCGCCAGCAGCTTGACTAGCGGGAGGCTACCCTACGAGCAGTACTTC. The gene calls are TRBV5-1 and TRBJ2-7, with 12 bases fitting TRBD2. The CDR3 loop spans 16 amino acids. The V gene end was trimmed by 1 base and the J gene end by 2 bases; junction bases not matched to a gene: 4. Germline lookup yields CDR1 SGHRS and CDR2 YFSETQ. The complete variable domain, with remaining parts taken from reference TRBV5-1 and TRBJ2-7, reads KAGVTQTPRYLIKTRGQQVTLSCSPISGHRSVSWYQQTPGQGLQFLFEYFSETQRNKGNFPGRFSGRQFSNSRSEMNVSTLELGDSALYLCASSLTSGRLPYEQYFGPGTRLTVT.

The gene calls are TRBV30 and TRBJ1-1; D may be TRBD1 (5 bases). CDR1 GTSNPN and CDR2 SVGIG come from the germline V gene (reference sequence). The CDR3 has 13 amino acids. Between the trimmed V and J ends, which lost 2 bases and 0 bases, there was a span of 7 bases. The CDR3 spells CAWSLGLNTEAFF. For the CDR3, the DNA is TGTGCCTGGAGTTTGGGGCTGAACACTGAAGCTTTCTTT.

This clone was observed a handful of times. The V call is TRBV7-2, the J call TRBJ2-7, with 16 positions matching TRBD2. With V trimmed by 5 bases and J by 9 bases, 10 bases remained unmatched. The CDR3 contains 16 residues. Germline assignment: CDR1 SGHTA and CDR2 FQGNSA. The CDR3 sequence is CASSHGTSGGAWLQYF. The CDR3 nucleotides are TGTGCCAGCAGCCATGGGACTAGCGGGGGGGCGTGGCTGCAGTACTTC.

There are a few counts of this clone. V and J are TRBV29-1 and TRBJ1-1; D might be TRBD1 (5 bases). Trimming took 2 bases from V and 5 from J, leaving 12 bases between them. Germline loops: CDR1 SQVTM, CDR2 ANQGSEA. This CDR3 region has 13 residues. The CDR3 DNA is TGCAGCGTTGAAAGCGGGGGTCGTACTGAAGCTTTCTTT. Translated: CSVESGGRTEAFF.

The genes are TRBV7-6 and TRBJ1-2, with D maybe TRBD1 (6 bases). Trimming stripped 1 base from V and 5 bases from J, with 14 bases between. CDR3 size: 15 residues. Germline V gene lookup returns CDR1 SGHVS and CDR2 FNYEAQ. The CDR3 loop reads CASSLDTGGSYGYTF. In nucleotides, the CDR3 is TGTGCCAGCAGCTTAGATACGGGGGGCTCGTATGGCTACACCTTC.

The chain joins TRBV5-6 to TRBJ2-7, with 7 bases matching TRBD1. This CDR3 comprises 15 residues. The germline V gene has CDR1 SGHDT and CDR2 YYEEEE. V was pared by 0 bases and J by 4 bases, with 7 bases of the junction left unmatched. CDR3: CASSLGPGTAYEQYF. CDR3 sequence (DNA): TGTGCCAGCAGCTTGGGCCCCGGGACAGCGTACGAGCAGTACTTC.

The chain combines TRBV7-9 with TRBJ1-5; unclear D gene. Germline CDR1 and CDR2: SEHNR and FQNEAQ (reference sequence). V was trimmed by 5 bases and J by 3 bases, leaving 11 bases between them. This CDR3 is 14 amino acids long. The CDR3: CASSADITNQPQHF. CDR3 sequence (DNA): TGTGCCAGCAGCGCAGACATAACCAATCAGCCCCAGCATTTT.

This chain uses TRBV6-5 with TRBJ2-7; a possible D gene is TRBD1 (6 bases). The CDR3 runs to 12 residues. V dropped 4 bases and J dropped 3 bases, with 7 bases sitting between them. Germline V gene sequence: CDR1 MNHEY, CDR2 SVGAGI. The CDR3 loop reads CASSLQGYEQYF. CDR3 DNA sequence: TGTGCCAGCAGTTTACAGGGCTACGAGCAGTACTTC.

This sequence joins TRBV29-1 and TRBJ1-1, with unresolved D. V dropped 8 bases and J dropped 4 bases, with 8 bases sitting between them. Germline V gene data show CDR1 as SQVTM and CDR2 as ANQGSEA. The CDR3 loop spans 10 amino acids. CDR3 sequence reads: CSTMGTEAFF. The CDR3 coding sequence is TGCAGCACTATGGGCACTGAAGCTTTCTTT.

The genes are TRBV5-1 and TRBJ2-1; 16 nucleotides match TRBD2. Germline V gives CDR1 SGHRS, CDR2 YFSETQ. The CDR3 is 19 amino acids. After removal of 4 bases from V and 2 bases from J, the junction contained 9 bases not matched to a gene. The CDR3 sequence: CASSGAPGTSGGAYNEQFF. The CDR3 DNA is TGCGCCAGCAGCGGGGCGCCCGGGACTAGCGGGGGGGCCTACAATGAGCAGTTCTTC.

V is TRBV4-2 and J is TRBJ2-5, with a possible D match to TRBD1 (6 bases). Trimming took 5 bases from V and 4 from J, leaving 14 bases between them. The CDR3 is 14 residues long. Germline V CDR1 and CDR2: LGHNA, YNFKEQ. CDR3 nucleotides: TGTGCCAGCAGCACAGGGAGCCCCGGAGAGACCCAGTACTTC. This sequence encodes CASSTGSPGETQYF.

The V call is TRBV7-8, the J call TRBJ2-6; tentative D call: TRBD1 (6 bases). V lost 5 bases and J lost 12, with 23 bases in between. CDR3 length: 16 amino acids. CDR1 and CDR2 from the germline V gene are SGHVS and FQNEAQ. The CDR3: CASSTRQAQTSSVLTF. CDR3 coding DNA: TGTGCCAGCAGCACCCGACAGGCCCAAACCTCTAGCGTCCTGACTTTC.